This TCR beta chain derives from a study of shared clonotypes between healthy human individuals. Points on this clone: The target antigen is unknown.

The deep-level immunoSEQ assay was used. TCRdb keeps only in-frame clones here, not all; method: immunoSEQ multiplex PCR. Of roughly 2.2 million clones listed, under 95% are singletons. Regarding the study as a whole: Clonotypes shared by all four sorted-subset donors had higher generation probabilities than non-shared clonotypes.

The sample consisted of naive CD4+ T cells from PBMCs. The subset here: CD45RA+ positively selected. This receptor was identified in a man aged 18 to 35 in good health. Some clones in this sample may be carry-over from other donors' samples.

The CDR3 DNA follows: TGTGCCAGCAGTGAACACGGTCCGGGACTAGGGAGAACTCTAGCCAAAAACATTCAGTACTTC. Encoded protein: CASSEHGPGLGRTLAKNIQYF. The genes are TRBV2 and TRBJ2-4, with 8 bases identical to TRBD2. The V gene's germline CDR1 is SNHLY and CDR2 FYNNEI. J lost 0 bases, V lost 2 bases, and 18 bases had no gene match. The CDR3 consists of 21 residues.